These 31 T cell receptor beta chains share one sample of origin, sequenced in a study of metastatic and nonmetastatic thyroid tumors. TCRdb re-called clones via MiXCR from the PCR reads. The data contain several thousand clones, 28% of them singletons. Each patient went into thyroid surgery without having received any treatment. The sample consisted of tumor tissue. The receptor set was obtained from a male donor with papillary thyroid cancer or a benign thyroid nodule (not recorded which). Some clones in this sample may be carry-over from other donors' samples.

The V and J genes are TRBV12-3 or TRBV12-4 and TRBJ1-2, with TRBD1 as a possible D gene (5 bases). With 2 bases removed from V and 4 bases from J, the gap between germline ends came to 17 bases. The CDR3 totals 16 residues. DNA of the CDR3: TGTGCCAGCAGTTTACGGCCGGGACGGGGGAGCTATGGCTACACCTTC. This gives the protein CASSLRPGRGSYGYTF.

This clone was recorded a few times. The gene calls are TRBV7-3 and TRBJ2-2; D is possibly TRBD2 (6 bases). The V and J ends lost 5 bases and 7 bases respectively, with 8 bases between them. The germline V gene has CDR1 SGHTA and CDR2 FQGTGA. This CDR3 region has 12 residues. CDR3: CASSVGGGELFF. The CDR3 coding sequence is TGTGCCAGCAGCGTCGGGGGCGGGGAGCTGTTTTTT.

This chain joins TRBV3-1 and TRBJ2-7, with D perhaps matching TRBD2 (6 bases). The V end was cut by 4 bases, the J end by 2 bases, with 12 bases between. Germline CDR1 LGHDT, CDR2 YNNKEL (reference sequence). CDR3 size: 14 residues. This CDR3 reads CASSRGRGAYEQYF. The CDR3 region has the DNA TGTGCCAGCAGCCGCGGGCGGGGCGCCTACGAGCAGTACTTC.

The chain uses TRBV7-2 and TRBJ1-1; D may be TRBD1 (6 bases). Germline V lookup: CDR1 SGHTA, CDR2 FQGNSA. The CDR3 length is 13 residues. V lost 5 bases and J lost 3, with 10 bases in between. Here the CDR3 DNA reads TGTGCCAGCAGCCGAAAGGGGGACACTGAAGCTTTCTTT. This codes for CASSRKGDTEAFF.

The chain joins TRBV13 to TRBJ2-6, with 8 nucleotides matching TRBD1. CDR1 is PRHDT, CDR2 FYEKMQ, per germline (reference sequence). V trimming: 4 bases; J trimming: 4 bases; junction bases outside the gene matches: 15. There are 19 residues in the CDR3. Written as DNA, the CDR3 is TGTGCCAGCAGCTGGGCCGGACAGGGCATTCTGAGAGGGGCCAACGTCCTGACTTTC. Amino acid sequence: CASSWAGQGILRGANVLTF.

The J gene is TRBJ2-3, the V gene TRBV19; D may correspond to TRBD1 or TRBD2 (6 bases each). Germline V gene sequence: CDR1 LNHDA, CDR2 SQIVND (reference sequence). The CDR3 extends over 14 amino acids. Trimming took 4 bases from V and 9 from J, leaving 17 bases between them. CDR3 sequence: CASSSSLGGRTQYF. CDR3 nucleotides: TGTGCCAGTAGTAGTTCCCTAGGGGGGAGAACGCAGTATTTT.

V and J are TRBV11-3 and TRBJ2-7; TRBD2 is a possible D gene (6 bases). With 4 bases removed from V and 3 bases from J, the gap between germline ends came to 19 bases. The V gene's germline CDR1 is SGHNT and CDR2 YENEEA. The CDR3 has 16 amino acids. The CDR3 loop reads CASSSRDSPFVYEQYF. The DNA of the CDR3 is TGTGCCAGCAGCTCCAGGGACTCTCCTTTTGTCTACGAGCAGTACTTC. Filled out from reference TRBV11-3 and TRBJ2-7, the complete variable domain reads EAGVVQSPRYKIIEKKQPVAFWCNPISGHNTLYWYLQNLGQGPELLIRYENEEAVDDSQLPKDRFSAERLKGVDSTLKIQPAELGDSAVYLCASSSRDSPFVYEQYFGPGTRLTVT.

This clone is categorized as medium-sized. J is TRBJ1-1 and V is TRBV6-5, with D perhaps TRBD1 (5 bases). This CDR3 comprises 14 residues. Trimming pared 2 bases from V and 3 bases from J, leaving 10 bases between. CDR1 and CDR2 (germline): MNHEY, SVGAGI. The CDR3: CASSYGEGYTEAFF. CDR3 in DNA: TGTGCCAGCAGTTACGGGGAGGGGTACACTGAAGCTTTCTTT.

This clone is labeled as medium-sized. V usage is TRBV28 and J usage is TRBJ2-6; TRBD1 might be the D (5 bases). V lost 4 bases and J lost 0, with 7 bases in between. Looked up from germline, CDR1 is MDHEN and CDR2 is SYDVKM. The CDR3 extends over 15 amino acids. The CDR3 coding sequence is TGTGCCAGCAGTTGGACAAACTCTGGGGCCAACGTCCTGACTTTC. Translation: CASSWTNSGANVLTF.

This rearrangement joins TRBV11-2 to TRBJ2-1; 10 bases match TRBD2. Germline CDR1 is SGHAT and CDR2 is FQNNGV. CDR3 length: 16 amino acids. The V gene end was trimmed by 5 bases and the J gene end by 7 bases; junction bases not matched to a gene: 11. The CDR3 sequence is CASSPRGRGLANEQFF. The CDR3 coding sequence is TGTGCCAGCAGCCCCAGAGGTCGGGGACTAGCGAATGAGCAGTTCTTC.

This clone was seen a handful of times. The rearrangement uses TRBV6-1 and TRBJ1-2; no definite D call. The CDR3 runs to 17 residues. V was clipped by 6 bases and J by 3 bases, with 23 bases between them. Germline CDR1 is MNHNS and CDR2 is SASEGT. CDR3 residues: CASSPPLGHPRDYGYTF. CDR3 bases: TGTGCCAGCAGCCCCCCCCTTGGCCACCCTCGGGACTATGGCTACACCTTC.

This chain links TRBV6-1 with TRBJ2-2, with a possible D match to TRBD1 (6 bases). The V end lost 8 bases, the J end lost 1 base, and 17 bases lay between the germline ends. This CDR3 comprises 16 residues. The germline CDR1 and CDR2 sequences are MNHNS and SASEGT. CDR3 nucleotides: TGTGCCAGCGAGCCTTCGACAGGACGGAACACCGGGGAGCTGTTTTTT. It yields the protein CASEPSTGRNTGELFF.

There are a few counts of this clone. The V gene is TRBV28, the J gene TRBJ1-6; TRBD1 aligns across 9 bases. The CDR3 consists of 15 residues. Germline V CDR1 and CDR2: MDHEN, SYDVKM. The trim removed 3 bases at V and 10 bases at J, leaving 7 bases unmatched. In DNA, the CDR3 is TGTGCCAGCAGTTTCCTGGCACAGGGGGCATCACCCCTCCACTTT. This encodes CASSFLAQGASPLHF.

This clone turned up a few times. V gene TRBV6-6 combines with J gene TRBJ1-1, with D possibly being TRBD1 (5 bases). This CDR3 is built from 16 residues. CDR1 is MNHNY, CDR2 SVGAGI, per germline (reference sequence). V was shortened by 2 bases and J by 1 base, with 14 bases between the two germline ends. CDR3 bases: TGTGCCAGCAGTTACGGGGTGGGACTGAGGAACACTGAAGCTTTCTTT. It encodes CASSYGVGLRNTEAFF.

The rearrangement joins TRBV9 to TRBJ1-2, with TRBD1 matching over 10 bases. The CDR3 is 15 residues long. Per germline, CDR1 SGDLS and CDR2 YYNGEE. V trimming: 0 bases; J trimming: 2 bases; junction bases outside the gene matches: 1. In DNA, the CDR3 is TGTGCCAGCAGCGTAGGACAGGGGGCGAACTATGGCTACACCTTC. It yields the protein CASSVGQGANYGYTF.

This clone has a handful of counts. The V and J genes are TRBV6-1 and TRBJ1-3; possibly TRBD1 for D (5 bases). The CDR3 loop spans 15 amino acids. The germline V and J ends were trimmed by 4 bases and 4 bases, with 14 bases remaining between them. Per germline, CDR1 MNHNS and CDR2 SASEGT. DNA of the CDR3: TGTGCCAGCAGTGCACCCGGGACGGGGGGAAACACCATATATTTT. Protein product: CASSAPGTGGNTIYF.

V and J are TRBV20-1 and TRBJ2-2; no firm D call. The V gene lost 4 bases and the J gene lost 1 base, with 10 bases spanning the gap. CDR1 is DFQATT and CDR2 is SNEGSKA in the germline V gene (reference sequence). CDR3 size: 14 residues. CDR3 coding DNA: TGCAGTGCTATTCTAGGGCTGAACACCGGGGAGCTGTTTTTT. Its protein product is CSAILGLNTGELFF.

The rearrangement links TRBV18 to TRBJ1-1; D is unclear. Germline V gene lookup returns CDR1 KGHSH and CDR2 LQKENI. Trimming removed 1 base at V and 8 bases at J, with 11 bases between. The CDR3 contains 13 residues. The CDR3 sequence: CASSPREGVEAFF. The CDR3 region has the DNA TGTGCCAGCTCACCACGTGAGGGAGTCGAAGCTTTCTTT.

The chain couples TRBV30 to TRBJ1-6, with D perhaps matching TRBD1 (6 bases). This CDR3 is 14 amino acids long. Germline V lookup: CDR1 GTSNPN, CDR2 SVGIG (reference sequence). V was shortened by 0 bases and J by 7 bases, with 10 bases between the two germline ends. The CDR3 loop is CAWSVGQGNSPLHF. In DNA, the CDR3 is TGTGCCTGGAGTGTTGGGCAGGGGAATTCACCCCTCCACTTT. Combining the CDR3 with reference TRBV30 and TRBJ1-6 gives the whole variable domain SQTIHQWPATLVQPVGSPLSLECTVEGTSNPNLYWYRQAAGRGLQLLFYSVGIGQISSEVPQNLSASRPQDRQFILSSKKLLLSDSGFYLCAWSVGQGNSPLHFGNGTRLTVT.

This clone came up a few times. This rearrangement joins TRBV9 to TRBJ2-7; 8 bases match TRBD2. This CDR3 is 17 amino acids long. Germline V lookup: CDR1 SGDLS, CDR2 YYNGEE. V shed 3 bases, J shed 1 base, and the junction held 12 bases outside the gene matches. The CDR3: CASSGVLETSVSYEQYF. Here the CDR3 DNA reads TGTGCCAGCAGCGGGGTGCTCGAGACTAGCGTATCCTACGAGCAGTACTTC.

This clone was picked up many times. The CDR3 DNA is TGTGCCAGTAGTATGAGGGAGACTAACACTGAAGCTTTCTTT. This gives the protein CASSMRETNTEAFF. The chain recombines TRBV19 with TRBJ1-1, with D unresolved. V dropped 3 bases and J dropped 2 bases, with 10 bases sitting between them. The CDR3 has 14 residues. Per germline, CDR1 LNHDA and CDR2 SQIVND (reference sequence).

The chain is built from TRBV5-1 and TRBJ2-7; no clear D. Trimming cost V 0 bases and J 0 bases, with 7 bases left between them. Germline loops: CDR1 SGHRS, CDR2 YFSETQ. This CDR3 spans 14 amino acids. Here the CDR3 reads CASSLAGISYEQYF. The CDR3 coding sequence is TGCGCCAGCAGCTTGGCCGGCATCTCCTACGAGCAGTACTTC.

The CDR3 sequence: CASSYNPGSLGELFF. The CDR3 DNA reads as TGTGCCAGCAGTTACAACCCAGGATCGCTCGGGGAGCTGTTTTTT. The chain carries TRBV6-5 and TRBJ2-2; no clear D. This CDR3 is 15 amino acids long. Trimming removed 2 bases from V and 7 bases from J, with 14 bases in between. Germline V gives CDR1 MNHEY, CDR2 SVGAGI.

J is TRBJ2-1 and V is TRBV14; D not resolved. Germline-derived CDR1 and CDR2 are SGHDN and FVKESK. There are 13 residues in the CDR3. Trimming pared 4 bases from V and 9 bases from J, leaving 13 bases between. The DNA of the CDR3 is TGTGCCAGCAGCCTGAGAATGGGCCGTGAGCAGTTCTTC. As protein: CASSLRMGREQFF.

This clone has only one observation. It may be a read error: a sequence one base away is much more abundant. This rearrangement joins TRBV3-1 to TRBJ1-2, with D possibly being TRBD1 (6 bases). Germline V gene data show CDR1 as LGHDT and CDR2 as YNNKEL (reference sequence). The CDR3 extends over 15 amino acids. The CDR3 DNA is TGTGCCAGCAACAACGGGACACTTCTTAACCATGGCTACACCTTC. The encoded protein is CASNNGTLLNHGYTF.

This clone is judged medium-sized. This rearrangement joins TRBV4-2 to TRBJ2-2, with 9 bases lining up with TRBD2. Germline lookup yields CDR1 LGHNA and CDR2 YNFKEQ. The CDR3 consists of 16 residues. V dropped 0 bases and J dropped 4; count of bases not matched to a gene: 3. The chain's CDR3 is CASSQDAGGITGELFF. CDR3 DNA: TGTGCCAGCAGCCAAGATGCGGGGGGGATCACCGGGGAGCTGTTTTTT.

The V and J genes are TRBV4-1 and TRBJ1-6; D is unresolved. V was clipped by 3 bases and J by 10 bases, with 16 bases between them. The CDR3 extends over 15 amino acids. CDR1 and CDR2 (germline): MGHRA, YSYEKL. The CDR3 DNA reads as TGCGCCAGCAGCCACCTGACGTCCCTGGGGTCACCCCTCCACTTT. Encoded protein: CASSHLTSLGSPLHF.

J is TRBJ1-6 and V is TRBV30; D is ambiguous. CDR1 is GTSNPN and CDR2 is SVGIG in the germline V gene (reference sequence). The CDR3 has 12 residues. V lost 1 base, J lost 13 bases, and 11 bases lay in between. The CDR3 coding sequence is TGTGCCTGGAGTGGGCCGGTGGGTCCCCTCCACTTT. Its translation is CAWSGPVGPLHF.

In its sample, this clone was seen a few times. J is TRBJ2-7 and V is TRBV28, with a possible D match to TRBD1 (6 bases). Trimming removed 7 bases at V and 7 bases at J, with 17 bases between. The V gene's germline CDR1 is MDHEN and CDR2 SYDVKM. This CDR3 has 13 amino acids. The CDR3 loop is CASNTQGFWEQYF. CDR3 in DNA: TGTGCCAGCAACACACAGGGATTTTGGGAGCAGTACTTC.

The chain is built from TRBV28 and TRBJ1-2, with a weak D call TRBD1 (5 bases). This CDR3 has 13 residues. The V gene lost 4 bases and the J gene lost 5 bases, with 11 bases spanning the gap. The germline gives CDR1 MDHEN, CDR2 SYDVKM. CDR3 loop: CASSWGGGYGYTF. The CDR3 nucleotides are TGTGCCAGCAGTTGGGGGGGTGGGTATGGCTACACCTTC.

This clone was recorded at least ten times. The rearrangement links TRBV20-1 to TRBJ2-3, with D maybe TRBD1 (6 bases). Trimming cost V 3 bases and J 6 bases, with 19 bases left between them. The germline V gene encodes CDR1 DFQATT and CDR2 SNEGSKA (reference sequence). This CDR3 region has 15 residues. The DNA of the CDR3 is TGCAGTGCTAGTTTTCAGGCAGGGGAAGGGGATACGCAGTATTTT. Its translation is CSASFQAGEGDTQYF.